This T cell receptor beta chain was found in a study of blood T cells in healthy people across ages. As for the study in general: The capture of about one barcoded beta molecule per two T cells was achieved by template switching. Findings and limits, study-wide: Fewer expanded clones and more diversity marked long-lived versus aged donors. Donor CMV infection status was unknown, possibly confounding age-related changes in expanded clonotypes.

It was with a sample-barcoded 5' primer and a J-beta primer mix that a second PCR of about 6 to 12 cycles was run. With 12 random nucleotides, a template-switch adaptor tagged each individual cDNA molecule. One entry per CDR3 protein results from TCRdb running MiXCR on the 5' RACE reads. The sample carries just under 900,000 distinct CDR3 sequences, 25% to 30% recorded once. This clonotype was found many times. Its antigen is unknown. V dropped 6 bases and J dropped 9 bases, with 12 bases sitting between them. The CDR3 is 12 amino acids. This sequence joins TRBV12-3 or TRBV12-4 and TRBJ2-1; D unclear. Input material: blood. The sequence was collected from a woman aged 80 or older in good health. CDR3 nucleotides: TGTGCCAGCAGCCCTCAGCGCTTTGAGCAGTTCTTC. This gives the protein CASSPQRFEQFF.